The rows below give T cell receptor beta chains drawn from one sample of a study of shared clonotypes between healthy human individuals. Clones were read by immunoSEQ multiplex PCR, and TCRdb kept only the in-frame ones, dropping some. Found here are about 680,000 clones, just over 90% of them singletons; the top ten hold 24%. Material for sequencing was naive CD8+ T cells sorted from blood. The receptors were sampled from a man younger than 40 in good health. Both conserved end residues are part of each CDR3. A D gene is named only where the DNA matches it firmly. Clone size, where shown, is once, few, many, or a class for clones that have expanded.

d_gene,len,j_gene,abundance,v_gene,CDR3aa,CDR3nt
TRBD1,15,TRBJ1-2,.,TRBV7-9,CASSYQRDSPYGYTF,TGTGCCAGCAGCTATCAAAGGGACAGCCCTTATGGCTACACCTTC
TRBD1,15,TRBJ2-2,.,TRBV6-6,CASSSRDRATGELFF,TGTGCCAGCAGTAGCCGGGACAGGGCAACCGGGGAGCTGTTTTTT
.,16,TRBJ2-2,.,TRBV6-7,CASSYSYRDGAGELFF,TGTGCCAGCAGTTACTCGTACAGGGATGGGGCCGGGGAGCTGTTTTTT
.,15,TRBJ2-7,.,TRBV16,CASSQSRGPSYEQYF,TGTGCCAGCAGCCAATCGCGGGGGCCATCCTACGAGCAGTACTTC
.,16,TRBJ2-1,.,TRBV2,CASSELGDSYNNEQFF,TGTGCCAGCAGTGAGTTGGGGGATTCCTACAACAATGAGCAGTTCTTC
.,17,TRBJ2-1,.,TRBV28,CASSLKNPGLHQGEQFF,TGTGCCAGCAGTCTGAAAAACCCGGGCCTTCACCAGGGTGAGCAGTTCTTC
.,16,TRBJ2-4,.,TRBV7-9,CASSRGAALGKNIQYF,TGTGCCAGCAGCCGCGGGGCAGCTCTCGGCAAAAACATTCAGTACTTC
.,14,TRBJ1-1,.,TRBV10-2,CASSEPANFLEAFF,TGCGCCAGCAGTGAGCCGGCAAATTTCCTTGAAGCTTTCTTT
.,16,TRBJ2-2,.,TRBV19,CASRPIGTSSPGELFF,TGTGCCAGTAGACCGATCGGGACTTCCTCGCCCGGGGAGCTGTTTTTT
TRBD1,16,TRBJ2-2,.,TRBV10-1,CASSDSRGRLTGELFF,TGCGCCAGCAGTGATAGCAGGGGGCGCCTGACCGGGGAGCTGTTTTTT
.,13,TRBJ2-7,.,TRBV11-2,CASSWDPAYEQYF,TGTGCCAGCAGCTGGGACCCGGCCTACGAGCAGTACTTC
.,14,TRBJ2-5,.,TRBV5-1,CASSLDGKQETQYF,TGCGCCAGCAGCCTGGACGGGAAGCAAGAGACCCAGTACTTC
.,16,TRBJ2-1,.,TRBV10-3,CAISEKQGHRDYEQFF,TGTGCCATCAGTGAAAAGCAGGGTCACCGAGACTATGAGCAGTTCTTC
TRBD2,15,TRBJ2-3,.,TRBV7-9,CASSPKRESTDTQYF,TGTGCCAGCAGCCCGAAGCGGGAGAGCACAGATACGCAGTATTTT
TRBD1,16,TRBJ1-5,.,TRBV7-9,CASSLSNTGGDQPQHF,TGTGCCAGCAGCTTGAGTAATACAGGGGGGGATCAGCCCCAGCATTTT
.,18,TRBJ1-5,.,TRBV5-1,CASSLSGIQRPQNQPQHF,TGCGCCAGCAGCTTGTCAGGGATCCAAAGGCCCCAAAATCAGCCCCAGCATTTT
.,15,TRBJ1-1,once,TRBV27,CASLTPTGTHTEAFF,TGTGCCAGTCTTACCCCCACCGGGACACACACTGAAGCTTTCTTT